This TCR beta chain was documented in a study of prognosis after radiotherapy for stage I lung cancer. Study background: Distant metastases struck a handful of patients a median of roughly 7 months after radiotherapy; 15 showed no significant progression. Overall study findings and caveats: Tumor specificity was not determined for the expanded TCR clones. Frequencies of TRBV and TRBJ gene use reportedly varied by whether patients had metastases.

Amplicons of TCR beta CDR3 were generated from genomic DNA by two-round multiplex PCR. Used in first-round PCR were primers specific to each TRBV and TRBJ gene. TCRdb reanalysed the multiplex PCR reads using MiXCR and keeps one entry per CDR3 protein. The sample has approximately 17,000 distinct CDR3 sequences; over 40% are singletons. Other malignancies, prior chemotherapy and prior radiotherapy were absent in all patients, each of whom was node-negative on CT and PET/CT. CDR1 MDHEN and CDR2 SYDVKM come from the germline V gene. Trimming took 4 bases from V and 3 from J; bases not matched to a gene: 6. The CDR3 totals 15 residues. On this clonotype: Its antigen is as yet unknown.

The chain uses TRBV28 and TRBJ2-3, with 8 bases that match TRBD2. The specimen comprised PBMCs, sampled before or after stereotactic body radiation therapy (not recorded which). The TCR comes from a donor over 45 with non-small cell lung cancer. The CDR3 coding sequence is TGTGCCAGCAGTTCCGGGGAGCGGGAGACAGATACGCAGTATTTT. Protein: CASSSGERETDTQYF.